These T cell receptor beta chains were read from a single sample in a study of CD8 T cell repertoires and HIV-1 epitope variants. Clones were sequenced by immunoSEQ multiplex PCR, and TCRdb holds only the in-frame ones, with some missing. This sample has 5,500 to 6,000 clones, with about two thirds found just once. These TCRs are of unknown antigen specificity. Material for sequencing was cultured CD8+ T cells derived from PBMCs. These receptors all stem from a male donor with HIV. CDR3s include the opening cysteine and the closing phenylalanine or tryptophan. The order of the fields is D gene, clone size, CDR3 length, V gene, J gene, CDR3 DNA, CDR3 protein. D genes are given only for firm matches. Not all rows give a size; the values are once, few, many and, for expanded clones, a class.

D gene: -
clone size: once
CDR3 length: 14
V gene: TRBV11-3
J gene: TRBJ2-2
CDR3 DNA: TGTGCCAGCAGCCTAGGTAGAAACACCGGGGAGCTGTTTTTT
CDR3 protein: CASSLGRNTGELFF

D gene: TRBD2
clone size: -
CDR3 length: 16
V gene: TRBV6-5
J gene: TRBJ2-3
CDR3 DNA: TGTGCCAGCAGTTACTCGGCTAGCGGGAGTGTGGATACGCAGTATTTT
CDR3 protein: CASSYSASGSVDTQYF

D gene: -
clone size: -
CDR3 length: 15
V gene: TRBV27
J gene: TRBJ2-5
CDR3 DNA: TGTGCCAGCAGTTTGTCTACAGGGATGGGAGAGACCCAGTACTTC
CDR3 protein: CASSLSTGMGETQYF

D gene: -
clone size: medium-sized
CDR3 length: 14
V gene: TRBV7-8
J gene: TRBJ2-7
CDR3 DNA: TGTGCCAGCAGCCCAAGGGCGGGGCACTACGAGCAGTACTTC
CDR3 protein: CASSPRAGHYEQYF

D gene: -
clone size: once
CDR3 length: 15
V gene: TRBV6-5
J gene: TRBJ2-7
CDR3 DNA: TGTGCCAGCAGTCAGGGACTCGTGTTTTCCTACGAGCAGTACTTC
CDR3 protein: CASSQGLVFSYEQYF

D gene: TRBD1
clone size: -
CDR3 length: 15
V gene: TRBV19
J gene: TRBJ2-7
CDR3 DNA: TGTGCCAGTAGTATAGATTTGGACAGGTACTACGAGCAGTACTTC
CDR3 protein: CASSIDLDRYYEQYF

D gene: TRBD1
clone size: few
CDR3 length: 15
V gene: TRBV28
J gene: TRBJ2-5
CDR3 DNA: TGTGCCAGCAGTCGTGAATCAGGGGGCCAAGAGACCCAGTACTTC
CDR3 protein: CASSRESGGQETQYF

D gene: TRBD2
clone size: -
CDR3 length: 16
V gene: TRBV5-1
J gene: TRBJ2-3
CDR3 DNA: TGCGCCAGCGGCTTAGGGGAGGGCCCTGGGGCAGATACGCAGTATTTT
CDR3 protein: CASGLGEGPGADTQYF

D gene: TRBD2
clone size: -
CDR3 length: 16
V gene: TRBV28
J gene: TRBJ2-1
CDR3 DNA: TGTGCCAGCAGTCCAGGGACTAGCGGTATCTACAATGAGCAGTTCTTC
CDR3 protein: CASSPGTSGIYNEQFF

D gene: TRBD1
clone size: -
CDR3 length: 16
V gene: TRBV28
J gene: TRBJ2-7
CDR3 DNA: TGTGCCAGCAGTTTCGACCTAACAGGGGGTTCCTACGAGCAGTACTTC
CDR3 protein: CASSFDLTGGSYEQYF

D gene: -
clone size: -
CDR3 length: 14
V gene: TRBV7-2
J gene: TRBJ2-5
CDR3 DNA: TGTGCCAGCACACCGACATCATGGCACGAGACCCAGTACTTC
CDR3 protein: CASTPTSWHETQYF

D gene: -
clone size: few
CDR3 length: 14
V gene: TRBV28
J gene: TRBJ1-1
CDR3 DNA: TGTGCCAGCAGGCCCCCCCTCCAGAACACTGAAGCTTTCTTT
CDR3 protein: CASRPPLQNTEAFF

D gene: TRBD1
clone size: -
CDR3 length: 17
V gene: TRBV7-2
J gene: TRBJ2-5
CDR3 DNA: TGTGCCAGCAGACCCACCGGGACAGGGGGCTTTATAGAGACCCAGTACTTC
CDR3 protein: CASRPTGTGGFIETQYF

D gene: -
clone size: -
CDR3 length: 13
V gene: TRBV4-1
J gene: TRBJ1-1
CDR3 DNA: TGCGCCAGCAGCTTTTCGGGGAACACTGAAGCTTTCTTT
CDR3 protein: CASSFSGNTEAFF

D gene: -
clone size: -
CDR3 length: 13
V gene: TRBV5-6
J gene: TRBJ1-6
CDR3 DNA: TGTGCCAGCAGCTTGGGTGCGGTTTCACCCCTCCACTTT
CDR3 protein: CASSLGAVSPLHF

D gene: -
clone size: -
CDR3 length: 14
V gene: TRBV7-9
J gene: TRBJ2-3
CDR3 DNA: TGTGCCAGCAGTCAAACGGGCAGTCCAGATACGCAGTATTTT
CDR3 protein: CASSQTGSPDTQYF

D gene: -
clone size: few
CDR3 length: 14
V gene: TRBV28
J gene: TRBJ2-7
CDR3 DNA: TGTGCCAGCAGACCCGAGGGGGGTCGGCACGAGCAGTACTTC
CDR3 protein: CASRPEGGRHEQYF

D gene: TRBD2
clone size: once
CDR3 length: 15
V gene: TRBV4-3
J gene: TRBJ2-7
CDR3 DNA: TGCGCCAGCAGCCAGGCTAGCGGGGTGCTAGGGGAGCAGTACTTC
CDR3 protein: CASSQASGVLGEQYF

D gene: -
clone size: -
CDR3 length: 14
V gene: TRBV28
J gene: TRBJ1-6
CDR3 DNA: TGTGCCAGCAGCCCTATGAGGCGGGGATCACCCCTCCACTTT
CDR3 protein: CASSPMRRGSPLHF

D gene: TRBD2
clone size: -
CDR3 length: 14
V gene: TRBV28
J gene: TRBJ2-1
CDR3 DNA: TGTGCCAGCAGTACCGGACTAGCCGACAATGAGCAGTTCTTC
CDR3 protein: CASSTGLADNEQFF

D gene: -
clone size: -
CDR3 length: 18
V gene: TRBV2
J gene: TRBJ2-1
CDR3 DNA: TGTGCCAGCAGTGAAGTGCTACCCGGTAGCTCCTACAATAATGAGCAGTTCTTC
CDR3 protein: CASSEVLPGSSYNNEQFF

D gene: -
clone size: -
CDR3 length: 12
V gene: TRBV7-9
J gene: TRBJ1-1
CDR3 DNA: TGTGCCAGCAGCTTTGATCTGTCTGAAGCTTTCTTT
CDR3 protein: CASSFDLSEAFF

D gene: -
clone size: -
CDR3 length: 14
V gene: TRBV9
J gene: TRBJ1-1
CDR3 DNA: TGTGCCAGCAGCCCCTCCGGTGGCATCACTGAAGCTTTCTTT
CDR3 protein: CASSPSGGITEAFF

D gene: -
clone size: few
CDR3 length: 13
V gene: TRBV6-5
J gene: TRBJ1-2
CDR3 DNA: TGTGCCAGCAGTTACTACAGGAACTATGGCTACACCTTC
CDR3 protein: CASSYYRNYGYTF

D gene: TRBD2
clone size: -
CDR3 length: 15
V gene: TRBV14
J gene: TRBJ2-7
CDR3 DNA: TGTGCCAGCAGCCAAGGACTAGCGGGACCTTGGGAGCAGTACTTC
CDR3 protein: CASSQGLAGPWEQYF

D gene: -
clone size: -
CDR3 length: 15
V gene: TRBV28
J gene: TRBJ2-2
CDR3 DNA: TGTGCCAGCAGTTTAGTAAGGACTATCACCGGGGAGCTGTTTTTT
CDR3 protein: CASSLVRTITGELFF